The entry that follows covers one T cell receptor beta chain sequence. Its antigen is as yet unknown. The data are from a study of shared clonotypes between healthy human individuals. Study-wide points: In general, naive subsets displayed greater estimated richness than memory subsets did. Enrolling few donors narrowed the genetic and exposure-history diversity that was represented. Against clonotypes common to all four donors, non-shared ones had lower generation probabilities.

Some clones are missing from TCRdb's copy, which holds only in-frame ones; the method was immunoSEQ multiplex PCR. The sample yields some 1.5 million clones, approximately 96% seen once. Division of CD4+ cells produced a CD45RA+ naive subset and a CD45RA-negative memory subset. The CDR3 has 14 residues. Per germline, CDR1 MDHEN and CDR2 SYDVKM. Unmatched junction bases numbered 5, after V lost 2 bases and J lost 7 bases. The chain links TRBV28 to TRBJ2-5; 9 nucleotides agree with TRBD2. This clonotype was obtained from a man between 25 and 39 years old in good health. The sequenced sample consisted of naive CD4+ T cells sorted from blood. The sample's subset: CD45RA+ positively selected. CDR3 region: CASSLLAGRGTQYF. The DNA of the CDR3 is TGTGCCAGCAGTTTACTAGCGGGGCGGGGGACCCAGTACTTC.